The TCR beta chain described here comes from a study of cytomegalovirus exposure and HLA in healthy donors. A multiplex PCR was run with 60 Vbeta primers and 13 Jbeta primers. Assay: immunoSEQ multiplex PCR; the TCRdb copy retains only in-frame clones and omits some. The repertoire holds roughly 100,000 clones, 78% seen once, with approximately 3.3% in the top ten. Trimming at V came to 6 bases and at J to 3 bases, leaving 3 bases not matched to a gene. Germline V gene sequence: CDR1 MNHEY, CDR2 SVGAGI. The CDR3 covers 13 residues. This sequence joins TRBV6-5 and TRBJ2-7, with TRBD1 matching 9 bases. This TCR was sampled from a woman aged 40 to 50 in good health and CMV-seronegative. The specimen sequenced was PBMCs. CDR3 loop: CASSRQGDYEQYF. The CDR3 coding sequence is TGTGCCAGCAGCCGACAGGGGGACTACGAGCAGTACTTC.